This T cell receptor beta chain came from a study of blood T cells in healthy people across ages. The junction had 9 bases not matched to a gene; V was cut back by 4 bases and J by 0 bases. The CDR3 length is 18 residues. CDR1 is SEHNR, CDR2 FQNEAQ, per germline (reference sequence). The table lists this clonotype with a few counts. A second PCR of about 7 to 12 cycles used a sample-barcoded 5' primer and a J-beta primer mix. MiXCR, run by TCRdb on the 5' RACE reads, gives a single entry per CDR3 protein. The data show 1.5 million to 2 million distinct CDR3 sequences, with about 31% seen just once and about 11% held by the top ten.

Sequencing was performed on blood. The sequence was collected from a woman aged 30 to 39 in good health. V and J are TRBV7-9 and TRBJ2-4; 10 nucleotides align to TRBD2. CDR3 DNA: TGTGCCAGCAGCTCGTTTCTAGCGGGAGTGGAAGCCAAAAACATTCAGTACTTC. It yields the protein CASSSFLAGVEAKNIQYF.